This T cell receptor beta chain was sequenced during a study of regulatory T cells in long-lasting Graves disease. Time point given: newly diagnosed GD, antithyroid drugs for less than 3 months. PBMC RNA served as the TCR library source. This CDR3 is 17 amino acids long. Trimming took 2 bases from V and 5 from J; bases not matched to a gene: 10. Germline loops: CDR1 MNHEY, CDR2 SVGAGI. The authors built TCR beta libraries using iRepertoire HTBI primers and Arm-PCR of CDR3 regions. TCRdb reanalysed the multiplex PCR reads using MiXCR and keeps one entry per CDR3 protein. The data hold 560,000 or so distinct CDR3 sequences, with about 16% observed a single time. This same sample was also part of a study on T cells in Graves' hyperthyroidism and ophthalmopathy. As that study records: Each patient was aged 18 to 65 and had newly diagnosed hyperthyroidism of under 2 months' duration. Most thyroid clonotypes that were expanded above 0.001 also turned up in blood.

The material was peripheral blood mononuclear cells (PBMCs), obtained at new diagnosis, from a patient treated with antithyroid drugs. The chain recombines TRBV6-5 with TRBJ2-5; TRBD1 aligns across 11 bases. The source is a man younger than 35 with Graves disease. In DNA, the CDR3 is TGTGCCAGCAGTTACGGGGCTAGGACAGGGGGCCCCGAGACCCAGTACTTC. Its protein product is CASSYGARTGGPETQYF.